Listed below are T cell receptor beta chains from one sample, sequenced in a study of cytomegalovirus exposure and HLA in healthy donors. Profiling relied on immunoSEQ multiplex PCR, and the TCRdb table lists in-frame clones only, not all of them. The sample carries 190,000 or so clones, about 76% recorded once. Sequencing was carried out using PBMCs. These receptors were taken from a male donor in good health and CMV-seropositive. Each CDR3 is given with its conserved first and last residue. A D gene is named only where the DNA matches it firmly. The size entry is marked missing in some rows and otherwise reads once, few, many or a size class.

j_gene,abundance,d_gene,v_gene,CDR3aa,CDR3nt
TRBJ1-6,.,TRBD1,TRBV9,CASSASSGQTFKDWDLHF,TGTGCCAGCAGCGCTAGTTCGGGACAGACCTTCAAGGATTGGGACCTCCACTTT
TRBJ2-4,.,.,TRBV7-6,CASSLQIGSSRYF,TGTGCCAGCAGCTTACAGATCGGGAGTTCTCGGTACTTC
TRBJ2-5,.,TRBD2,TRBV5-1,CASSARPGGVETQYF,TGCGCCAGCAGCGCCCGCCCGGGGGGGGTTGAGACCCAGTACTTC
TRBJ1-3,few,.,TRBV15,CATSRDWAGSSGNTIYF,TGTGCCACCAGCAGAGATTGGGCAGGCAGCTCTGGAAACACCATATATTTT
TRBJ2-7,.,.,TRBV23-1,CARTTTDRYEQYF,TGCGCCAGGACAACGACAGACCGCTACGAGCAGTACTTC
TRBJ2-3,once,TRBD2,TRBV27,CASSHGRAQDTQYF,TGTGCCAGCAGTCACGGGAGGGCCCAAGATACGCAGTATTTT
TRBJ2-7,.,.,TRBV21-1,CASITLAGGNYEQYF,TGTGCCAGCATTACATTAGCGGGAGGTAACTACGAGCAGTACTTC
TRBJ1-1,.,.,TRBV7-3,CASSERYGCEAFF,TGTGCCAGCAGCGAAAGGTACGGGTGTGAAGCTTTCTTT
TRBJ2-2,.,TRBD1,TRBV7-9,CASSLIRTGSTGELFF,TGTGCCAGCAGCTTAATTAGGACAGGGAGCACCGGGGAGCTGTTTTTT
TRBJ2-7,.,.,TRBV19,CASSIADRQTSYEQYF,TGTGCCAGTAGTATAGCAGACAGGCAAACCTCCTACGAGCAGTACTTC
TRBJ2-2,.,.,TRBV5-4,CASSYSAGLVTGELFF,TGTGCCAGCAGCTATTCGGCGGGATTAGTCACCGGGGAGCTGTTTTTT
TRBJ2-5,.,TRBD2,TRBV19,CASSTSPGTSGRGQETQYF,TGTGCCAGTAGTACTAGTCCCGGGACTAGCGGGAGGGGCCAAGAGACCCAGTACTTC
TRBJ1-4,few,TRBD1,TRBV4-1,CASSQDSGQGVAKLFF,TGCGCCAGCAGCCAAGATAGCGGACAGGGGGTTGCAAAACTGTTTTTT
TRBJ2-5,.,TRBD2,TRBV6-1,CASKVAGFQETQYF,TGTGCCAGCAAAGTAGCGGGGTTTCAAGAGACCCAGTACTTC
TRBJ1-1,.,.,TRBV7-2,CASSLISEAFF,TGTGCCAGCAGCCTGATTAGTGAGGCTTTCTTT
TRBJ2-5,.,.,TRBV4-1,CASSQGVPGMGETQYF,TGCGCCAGCAGCCAAGGAGTCCCAGGGATGGGGGAGACCCAGTACTTC
TRBJ2-3,.,TRBD1,TRBV6-4,CASGEPGGDTQYF,TGTGCCAGCGGGGAACCAGGGGGAGATACGCAGTATTTT
TRBJ1-5,.,.,TRBV19,CASTGGELGNQPQHF,TGTGCCAGTACGGGGGGAGAGTTAGGCAATCAGCCCCAGCATTTT
TRBJ1-6,once,TRBD1,TRBV5-1,CASSLVLRGRGSPLHF,TGCGCCAGCAGCTTGGTCCTCAGGGGGCGAGGTTCACCCCTCCACTTT
TRBJ1-2,.,.,TRBV7-6,CASSLQAGRSYTF,TGTGCCAGCAGCTTACAGGCTGGGCGTAGCTACACCTTC
TRBJ2-2,.,.,TRBV9,CASSVSQLTGELFF,TGTGCCAGCAGCGTATCACAGCTCACCGGGGAGCTGTTTTTT
TRBJ1-4,.,TRBD1,TRBV14,CASSQEIQGAIEKLFF,TGTGCCAGCAGCCAAGAAATCCAGGGGGCGATTGAAAAACTGTTTTTT
TRBJ2-3,.,.,TRBV15,CATREGRIDTQYF,TGTGCCACCAGAGAAGGGAGGATAGATACGCAGTATTTT
TRBJ1-5,.,.,TRBV7-2,CASSLDGGGNQPQHF,TGTGCCAGCAGCTTAGATGGAGGGGGCAATCAGCCCCAGCATTTT
TRBJ1-5,.,TRBD1,TRBV18,CASSPSLTGQGALAQHF,TGTGCCAGCTCACCATCCCTCACGGGACAGGGGGCTTTGGCCCAGCATTTT
TRBJ2-2,.,TRBD2,TRBV5-6,CASSPGTSGRTGELFF,TGTGCCAGCAGCCCGGGGACTAGCGGACGCACCGGGGAGCTGTTTTTT
TRBJ1-1,.,TRBD1,TRBV27,CASSSGTANTEAFF,TGTGCCAGCAGTTCGGGGACAGCGAACACTGAAGCTTTCTTT